These 4 T cell receptor beta chains originate from one sample sequenced in a study of cytomegalovirus exposure and HLA in healthy donors (dated by TCRdb to 2017 to 2019). The library was built by means of the immunoSEQ multiplex PCR assay. For the multiplex PCR, a mixture combining 60 forward primers for TCR Vbeta segments and 13 reverse primers for TCR Jbeta segments was used. TCRdb provides this immuneACCESS table in a form limited to in-frame rearrangements. Some clones are lacking; in checked studies, under half of them reflect an unresolved V gene, and why the rest are absent is not known. The sample's table lists a count of approximately 180,000 clones. In total, the top ten clones hold under 6.5% of the sample. The sample consisted of PBMCs. The source of these receptors is a man aged 25 to 40 in good health and CMV-seronegative.

The chain recombines TRBV18 with TRBJ2-1, with 7 bases that match TRBD2. The CDR3 is 15 amino acids. CDR1 is KGHSH, CDR2 LQKENI, per germline. With V trimmed by 3 bases and J by 9 bases, 11 bases remained unmatched. CDR3 protein: CASSPGLERGREQFF. As DNA, the CDR3 is TGTGCCAGCTCACCGGGGCTGGAGCGGGGCCGTGAGCAGTTCTTC.

The rearrangement joins TRBV28 to TRBJ2-5; 8 bases are shared with TRBD2. Trimming took 1 base from V and 3 from J; bases not matched to a gene: 7. This CDR3 is built from 16 residues. From germline, CDR1 is MDHEN and CDR2 SYDVKM. CDR3 nucleotide sequence: TGTGCCAGCAGTTTATACACTAGCGGTACGGAAGAGACCCAGTACTTC. Its protein is CASSLYTSGTEETQYF.

V gene TRBV5-1 combines with J gene TRBJ2-7; 13 positions agree with TRBD2. This CDR3 is 14 amino acids long. The ends lost 7 bases at V and 4 bases at J; junction bases unmatched: 5. CDR1 SGHRS and CDR2 YFSETQ come from the germline V gene. This CDR3 reads CASRPGLAGYEQYF. In DNA form, the CDR3 reads TGCGCCAGCCGCCCGGGACTAGCGGGATACGAGCAGTACTTC.

V and J are TRBV5-4 and TRBJ1-1, with 10 positions matching TRBD1. V shed 3 bases, J shed 3 bases, and the junction held 5 bases outside the gene matches. The germline V gene has CDR1 SGHNT and CDR2 YYREEE (reference sequence). The CDR3 runs 15 residues. For the CDR3, the DNA is TGTGCCAGCAGCTCGGAGGGGACAGGGGACACTGAAGCTTTCTTT. Translation gives CASSSEGTGDTEAFF.